This record covers a single T cell receptor (beta chain). The specificity of this receptor is unknown. The sample holds no much larger clone one base away, and base qualities are not on file. The library was built by means of PCR. Sequenced using an Illumina HiSeq 4000. High-throughput sequencing was used to profile the TCR beta-chain CDR3 region of each patient. The authors' pipeline ran thus. The researchers built a classifier to tell apart papillary thyroid cancer patients with distant metastasis, based on CDR3 differences among clinicopathological groups. The Shannon index was used to measure repertoire diversity, and the Morisita-Horn index was used to measure how similar tumor and blood repertoires were. TCRdb took the public reads, trimmed them with fastp at Q25, ran MiXCR for clone calling and kept in-frame beta chains. What appears here as the V and J calls and clone size reflects TCRdb's work, not the paper's. Recorded for this sample are 65,000 to 70,000 clones; approximately 14% of them occurred a single time. The ten biggest clones cover more than 6.5% of the sample.

The sample comes from a study of metastatic and nonmetastatic thyroid tumors (dated by TCRdb to 2019 to 2021). Concerning the study at large: For patients with malignant and with benign thyroid disease, the researchers compared repertoires between peripheral blood samples and tumor or nodule tissue samples.

The CDR3 starts with the cysteine, ends with the valine, and has 15 residues. Only the CDR3 DNA stays, 45 bases, in frame from base 1. From a lookup of the germline V gene (reference sequence), CDR1 and CDR2 are DFQATT and SNEGSKA. What the authors observed across the whole study: In both blood and tumor samples, TCR beta diversity was reported to be significantly higher in malignant tumors than in benign nodules.

None of the patients had been given any treatment before thyroid surgery. The study retrospectively analysed patient clinical samples collected from about 2012 to 2019 using T-cell receptor beta sequencing. This receptor was identified in a male donor with papillary thyroid cancer or a benign thyroid nodule (not recorded which). Some clones in this sample may be carry-over from other donors' samples. The sequenced sample consisted of blood. This sequence uses TRBV20-1 and TRBJ2-7, with the D gene not clear enough to name. In nucleotides, the sequence is TGCAGTGCTAGAGTGACCGAAGGAAAGGCCTACGAGCAGTACGTT. It translates as CSARVTEGKAYEQYV.